This paragraph covers one T cell receptor (beta chain) sequence. Its antigen is undetermined. When replicate PCRs were run on sorted subsets, they used roughly 0.2 ug DNA, approximately 33,000 T cell genomes. The data were produced by immunoSEQ multiplex PCR, yet TCRdb's version contains in-frame clones alone and is incomplete. The data contain roughly 2 million clones, approximately 94% of them singletons. This sample was taken from a study of shared clonotypes between healthy human individuals. V dropped 4 bases and J dropped 4; count of bases not matched to a gene: 7. CDR3 size: 15 residues. Looked up from germline, CDR1 is SGDLS and CDR2 is YYNGEE. Regarding the study as a whole: Clonotypes that were shared across four donors made up around 5% of naive CD4 clonotypes.

As defined, naive CD8 cells were CD45RO-negative and positively selected for CCR7, with terminally differentiated effector memory CD45RA+ cells excluded. Within Nashville, Tennessee resided all donors, each a Caucasian adult. The chain uses TRBV9 and TRBJ1-2; 10 bases are shared with TRBD1. This receptor was taken from a man in his late teens or twenties in good health. Sequencing was carried out using naive CD8+ T cells sorted from blood. For the CDR3, the DNA is TGTGCCAGCAGCCCGGGACAGGGGCCAATCTATGGCTACACCTTC. It yields the protein CASSPGQGPIYGYTF.